This T cell receptor beta chain derives from a study of T cells in Graves' hyperthyroidism and ophthalmopathy. This CDR3 contains 14 residues. Trimming left V 5 bases short and J 5 bases short, with 15 bases between. Germline assignment: CDR1 MDHEN and CDR2 SYDVKM. TCR beta CDR3 regions were amplified from RNA transcripts. Carried out on the TCR CDR3, a first-round RT-PCR used the HTBI primer set. MiXCR, run by TCRdb on the multiplex PCR reads, gives a single entry per CDR3 protein. The sample lists roughly 700,000 distinct CDR3 sequences, 15% to 20% seen once, with roughly a sixth in the top ten. This clonotype has ten or more counts. Exclusions: uncontrolled infection, other autoimmune disease, pregnancy, lactation.

What was sequenced was blood. The V call is TRBV28, the J call TRBJ1-2; D is perhaps TRBD1 (5 bases). The TCR was taken from a man over 45 with Graves' hyperthyroidism. In DNA, the CDR3 is TGTGCCAGCAGTCAACAGGAGTTCCCGTATGGCTACACCTTC. Its translation is CASSQQEFPYGYTF.